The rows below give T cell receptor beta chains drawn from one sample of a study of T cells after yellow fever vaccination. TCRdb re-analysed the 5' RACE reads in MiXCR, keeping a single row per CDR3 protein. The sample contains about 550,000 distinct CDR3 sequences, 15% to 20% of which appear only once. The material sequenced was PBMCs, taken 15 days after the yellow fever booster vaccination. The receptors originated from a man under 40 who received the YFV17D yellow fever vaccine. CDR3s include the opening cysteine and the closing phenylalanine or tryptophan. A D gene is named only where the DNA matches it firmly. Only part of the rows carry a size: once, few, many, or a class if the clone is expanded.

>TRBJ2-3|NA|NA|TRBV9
TGTGCCAGCAGCGTTTACCGGAGCACAGATACGCAGTATTTT
CASSVYRSTDTQYF
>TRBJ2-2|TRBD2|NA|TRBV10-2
TGCGCCAGCAGTGGGGCTAGCGGGAGAATAATGGGTGATACCGGGGAGCTGTTTTTT
CASSGASGRIMGDTGELFF
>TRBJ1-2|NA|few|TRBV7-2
TGTGCCAGCAGCTCTAGGACGGCGGACTATGGCTACACCTTC
CASSSRTADYGYTF
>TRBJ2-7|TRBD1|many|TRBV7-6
TGTGCCAGCAGCTTAGCCCCAGGGGGCAACGAGCAGTACTTC
CASSLAPGGNEQYF
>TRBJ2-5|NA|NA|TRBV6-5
TGTGCCAGCAGTTACTCGAGAAGCGGGTGGAGCCAAGAGACCCAGTACTTC
CASSYSRSGWSQETQYF
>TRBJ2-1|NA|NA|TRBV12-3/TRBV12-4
TGTGCCAGCAGTTTAGTGGGAGCGAACAATGAGCAGTTCTTC
CASSLVGANNEQFF
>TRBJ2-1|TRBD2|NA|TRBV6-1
TGTGCCAGCCCCTTGGGCGGGAGCGGCTACAATGAGCAGTTCTTC
CASPLGGSGYNEQFF
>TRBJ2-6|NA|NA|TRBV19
TGTGCCAGTAGGACTACTGGGGCCAACGTCCTGACTTTC
CASRTTGANVLTF
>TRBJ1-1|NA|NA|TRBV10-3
TGTGCCATCTCGGACAGGAACACTGAAGCTTTCTTT
CAISDRNTEAFF
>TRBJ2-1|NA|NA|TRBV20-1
TGCAGTGCGCCCAAGGGCAATGAGCAGTTCTTC
CSAPKGNEQFF
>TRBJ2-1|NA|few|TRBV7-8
TGTGCCAGCAGCTTCTCAAGGGGCTCGGGGGCTAACAATGAGCAGTTCTTC
CASSFSRGSGANNEQFF
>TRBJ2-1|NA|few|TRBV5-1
TGCGCCAGCAGCTTGGATACGAACTCCTACAATGAGCAGTTCTTC
CASSLDTNSYNEQFF
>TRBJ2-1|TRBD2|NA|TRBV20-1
TGCAGTGCTATAAGTCTTGGGAGGGGTGCTATTAGTGAGCAGTTCTTC
CSAISLGRGAISEQFF
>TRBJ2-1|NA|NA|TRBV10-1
TGCGCCAGCAGTGAAGTTCCAGGAGACAATGAGCAGTTCTTC
CASSEVPGDNEQFF
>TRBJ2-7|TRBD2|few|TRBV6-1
TGTGCCAGCAGTAGGGGACTAGCGTTCTCCTACGAGCAGTACTTC
CASSRGLAFSYEQYF
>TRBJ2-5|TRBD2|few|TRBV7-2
TGTGCCAGCAGCTTCGTAGCGGGAACCCAAGAGACCCAGTACTTC
CASSFVAGTQETQYF
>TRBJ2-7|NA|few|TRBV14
TGTGCCAGCAGCCTTTCCCACACCTACGAGCAGTACTTC
CASSLSHTYEQYF
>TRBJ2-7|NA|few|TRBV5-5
TGTGCCAGCAGCATCCTCGGACAGTACGAGCAGTACTTC
CASSILGQYEQYF
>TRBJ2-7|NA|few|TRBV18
TGTGCCAGCTCACCACCGGAAGGGTTACTCTCCTACGAGCAGTACTTC
CASSPPEGLLSYEQYF
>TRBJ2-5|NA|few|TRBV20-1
TGCAGTGCTGCCAGAGGAGACTCCCAAGAGACCCAGTACTTC
CSAARGDSQETQYF
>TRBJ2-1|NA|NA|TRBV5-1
TGCGCCAGCATTGCCCCCAACAATGAGCAGTTCTTC
CASIAPNNEQFF
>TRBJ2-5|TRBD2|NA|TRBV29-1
TGCAGCGTTGTTCACTCGGGAGGGGAGACCCAGTACTTC
CSVVHSGGETQYF
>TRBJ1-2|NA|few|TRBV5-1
TGCGCCAGCAGCTTGGAGCAGGGAGGTGGCTATGGCTACACCTTC
CASSLEQGGGYGYTF
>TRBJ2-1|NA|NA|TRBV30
TGTGCCGGGGCAAAGGACAGCTCCTACAATGAGCAGTTCTTC
CAGAKDSSYNEQFF
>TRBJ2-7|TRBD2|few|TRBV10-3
TGTGCCATCAGTGGTAACATCGGGCGGGAGGAGTACTTC
CAISGNIGREEYF
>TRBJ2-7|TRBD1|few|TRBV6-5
TGTGCCAGCAGTTACCCGGACAGGGCAGGAGAGCAGTACTTC
CASSYPDRAGEQYF
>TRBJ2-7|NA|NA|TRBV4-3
TGCGCCAGCAGCCAAGATACACCGTACGAGCAGTACTTC
CASSQDTPYEQYF
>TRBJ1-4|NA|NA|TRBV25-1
TGTGCCAGCAGTGGGGGGGGGGCAACTAATGAAAAACTGTTTTTT
CASSGGGATNEKLFF
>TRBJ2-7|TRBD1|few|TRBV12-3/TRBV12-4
TGTGCCAGCAGCACAGGGGTCGGCGAGCAGTACTTC
CASSTGVGEQYF
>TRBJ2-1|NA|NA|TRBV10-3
TGTGCCAGCACGGGGTCCAAGGAAAATGAGCAGTTCTTC
CASTGSKENEQFF
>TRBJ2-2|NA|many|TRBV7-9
TGTGCCAGCAGCTTGGATCCCGGGGAGCTGTTTTTT
CASSLDPGELFF
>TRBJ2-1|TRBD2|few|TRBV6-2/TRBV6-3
TGTGCCAGCAGTTCACCCGAAGCGGGGGGTTTGAATGAGCAGTTCTTC
CASSSPEAGGLNEQFF
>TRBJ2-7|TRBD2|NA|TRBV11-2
TGTGCCAGCAGCTCGTTAGGGGCGGGAGCCTACGAGCAGTACTTC
CASSSLGAGAYEQYF
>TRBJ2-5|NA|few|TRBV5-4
TGTGCCAGCAGCCGTTTAGGGGCAGGGGAAGAGACCCAGTACTTC
CASSRLGAGEETQYF
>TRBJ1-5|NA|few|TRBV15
TGTGCCACCAGCAGAGATAACGGCGTAGAGCCCCAGCATTTT
CATSRDNGVEPQHF
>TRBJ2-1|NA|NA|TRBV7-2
TGTGCCAGCAGCTTAGGTATCGCTAGCTATTACAATGAGCAGTTCTTC
CASSLGIASYYNEQFF
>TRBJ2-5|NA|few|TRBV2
TGTGCCAGGTCTTTGATCGGGAGTTATCAAGAGACCCAGTACTTC
CARSLIGSYQETQYF
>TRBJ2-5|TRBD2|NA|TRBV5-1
TGCGCCAGCAGCTTGGGGGTCCTAGCGGCCCATGAGACCCAGTACTTC
CASSLGVLAAHETQYF
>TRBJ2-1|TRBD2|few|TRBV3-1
TGTGCCAGTCGGAAGTCTAGCGGTGCCTACAATGAGCAGTTCTTC
CASRKSSGAYNEQFF
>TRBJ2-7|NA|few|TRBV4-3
TGCGCCAGCAGCCCGGGCCGGGGGGCGGGAGCCTCCTACGAGCAGTACTTC
CASSPGRGAGASYEQYF
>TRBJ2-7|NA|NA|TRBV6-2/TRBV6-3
TGTGCCAGCAGTTACCCCCAGAGAGGCCGTGGGGGCTACGAGCAGTACTTC
CASSYPQRGRGGYEQYF
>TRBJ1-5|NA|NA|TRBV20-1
TGCAGTGCTGGATTCGGGGGAGGGATAAGCAATCAGCCCCAGCATTTT
CSAGFGGGISNQPQHF
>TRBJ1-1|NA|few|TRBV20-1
TGCAGTGCTAGACCCACGACCGGGGGGAACACTGAAGCTTTCTTT
CSARPTTGGNTEAFF
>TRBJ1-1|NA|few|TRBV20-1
TGCAGTGCTAGACAGAACACTGAAGCTTTCTTT
CSARQNTEAFF
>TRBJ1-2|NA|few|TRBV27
TGTGCCAGCAGAGAGGGTTTGCACTATGGCTACACCTTC
CASREGLHYGYTF
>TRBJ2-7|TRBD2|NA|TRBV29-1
TGCAGCGCAAAGGCTAGCGGAGGCTACGAGCAGTACTTC
CSAKASGGYEQYF
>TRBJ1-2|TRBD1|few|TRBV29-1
TGCAGCGTCGAGGACAGGGGAGATGGCTACACCTTC
CSVEDRGDGYTF
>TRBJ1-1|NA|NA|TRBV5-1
TGCGCCAGCAGCTTGACAGATTACACTGAAGCTTTCTTT
CASSLTDYTEAFF
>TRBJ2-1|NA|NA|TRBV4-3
TGCGCCAGCAGCCCAGATACCGTTTTTTCAGTTAACAATGAGCAGTTCTTC
CASSPDTVFSVNNEQFF
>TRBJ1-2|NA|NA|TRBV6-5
TGTGCCAGCAGTTACGATACAGTCTACACCTTC
CASSYDTVYTF
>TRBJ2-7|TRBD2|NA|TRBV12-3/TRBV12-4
TGTGCCAGCACCGGGACTAGCGGTTCCTACGAGCAGTACTTC
CASTGTSGSYEQYF
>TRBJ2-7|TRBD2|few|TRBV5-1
TGCGCCAGCAGCTTGGATTTAGCGGGGGCCTACGAGCAGTACTTC
CASSLDLAGAYEQYF
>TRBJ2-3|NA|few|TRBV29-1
TGCAGCACGGAGGCTGGCACAGATACGCAGTATTTT
CSTEAGTDTQYF
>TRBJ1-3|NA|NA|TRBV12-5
TGTGCTAGTGCCCTTAGTGGGTTACAAGCAATCTTCTCTGGAAACACCATATATTTT
CASALSGLQAIFSGNTIYF
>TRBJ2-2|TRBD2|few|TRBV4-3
TGCGCCAGCAGACTAGCGGGAGCGGTCGGGGAGCTGTTTTTT
CASRLAGAVGELFF